Shown below are 13 T cell receptor beta chains from a single sample sequenced in a study of T-cell memory formation after mild COVID-19. One entry per CDR3 protein, called by TCRdb with MiXCR from the 5' RACE reads. Counted here are about 430,000 distinct CDR3 sequences, about 20% occurring once; the ten biggest clones make up 20% to 25%. Sequencing input: PBMCs or a T cell subset sorted from them (not recorded which). The receptors originated from a man aged 18-30 years who had mild COVID-19 (a few samples of this study predate the infection). Cell type and time point are not known.

This clonotype was picked up a small number of times. This chain links TRBV10-3 with TRBJ2-7; possibly TRBD1 for D (5 bases). Trimming left V 2 bases short and J 5 bases short, with 10 bases between. There are 13 residues in the CDR3. Germline V gene sequence: CDR1 ENHRY, CDR2 SYGVKD. DNA of the CDR3: TGTGCCATCAGTGAGGTTTTGGGGCACGAGCAGTACGTC. This codes for CAISEVLGHEQYV.

V gene TRBV5-1 combines with J gene TRBJ1-1; D is unclear. Germline V gene data show CDR1 as SGHRS and CDR2 as YFSETQ. The CDR3 sequence is 15 residues long. V lost 1 base and J 5 bases, leaving 15 bases between the germline ends. CDR3 region: CASSLTGIGGTEAFF. CDR3 DNA: TGCGCCAGCAGCTTGACCGGGATTGGTGGAACTGAAGCTTTCTTT.

This clonotype was seen only a few times. The rearrangement joins TRBV5-6 to TRBJ2-1; TRBD1 might be the D (5 bases). The CDR3 consists of 13 residues. CDR1 and CDR2 from the germline V gene are SGHDT and YYEEEE. V was cut by 2 bases and J by 9 bases, with 12 bases left in between. The CDR3 spells CASSFRGFGEQFF. CDR3 in DNA: TGTGCCAGCAGCTTTAGGGGTTTTGGTGAGCAGTTCTTC.

In nucleotides, the CDR3 is TGCAGTGCCTTGGACAGGGGGCAGGGGACTGAAGCTTTCTTT. Its translation: CSALDRGQGTEAFF. The chain links TRBV20-1 to TRBJ1-1; TRBD1 agrees at 11 bases. Germline V CDR1 and CDR2: DFQATT, SNEGSKA (reference sequence). V lost 6 bases, J lost 5 bases, and 8 bases stayed unmatched. The CDR3 loop spans 14 amino acids.

The chain combines TRBV5-1 with TRBJ1-5, with TRBD1 identical over 7 bases. Per the germline V gene, CDR1 is SGHRS and CDR2 is YFSETQ. V was pared by 2 bases and J by 5 bases, with 7 bases of the junction left unmatched. The CDR3 has 15 amino acids. The CDR3 bases are TGCGCCAGCAGCTTTGTAGGGGGCCCCGATCAGCCCCAGCATTTT. Its translation is CASSFVGGPDQPQHF. The whole variable domain, remainder taken from reference TRBV5-1 and TRBJ1-5, is KAGVTQTPRYLIKTRGQQVTLSCSPISGHRSVSWYQQTPGQGLQFLFEYFSETQRNKGNFPGRFSGRQFSNSRSEMNVSTLELGDSALYLCASSFVGGPDQPQHFGDGTRLSIL.

This clonotype was found a few times. The rearrangement joins TRBV7-6 to TRBJ2-1, with a tentative D call TRBD1 (6 bases). CDR3 length: 13 amino acids. Germline lookup yields CDR1 SGHVS and CDR2 FNYEAQ. Trimming stripped 1 base from V and 10 bases from J, with 11 bases between. In nucleotides, the CDR3 is TGTGCCAGCAGCTTAGGCCCTGGGACAGAGCAGTTCTTC. This translates into CASSLGPGTEQFF.

This clonotype has ten or more counts. J is TRBJ1-1 and V is TRBV12-3 or TRBV12-4; TRBD1 is a possible D gene (5 bases). With 5 bases removed from V and 2 bases from J, the gap between germline ends came to 12 bases. CDR3 length: 14 amino acids. The CDR3 is CASSVRGSNTEAFF. The CDR3 DNA reads TGTGCCAGCAGTGTCCGGGGGTCCAACACTGAAGCTTTCTTT.

This clonotype was recorded only once. The CDR3 DNA sequence: TGTGCCAGCAGCTTGGGACCCGTGGGAGCGGGGGGTCCCGGCAAAAACATTCAGTACTTC. Translation: CASSLGPVGAGGPGKNIQYF. The chain combines TRBV7-8 with TRBJ2-4, with 9 bases identical to TRBD2. Germline assignment: CDR1 SGHVS and CDR2 FQNEAQ. The CDR3 totals 20 residues. V was pared by 3 bases and J by 3 bases, with 18 bases of the junction left unmatched.

The table lists this clonotype with a few counts. The chain combines TRBV7-3 with TRBJ2-3, with D uncertain. Trimming pared 8 bases from V and 2 bases from J, leaving 8 bases between. This CDR3 comprises 12 residues. The germline V gene has CDR1 SGHTA and CDR2 FQGTGA. The CDR3 sequence: CASGKDTDTQYF. The CDR3 nucleotides are TGTGCCAGCGGAAAAGACACAGATACGCAGTATTTT. Using reference TRBV7-3 and TRBJ2-3 for the parts outside the CDR3, the full variable domain is GAGVSQTPSNKVTEKGKYVELRCDPISGHTALYWYRQSLGQGPEFLIYFQGTGAADDSGLPNDRFFAVRPEGSVSTLKIQRTERGDSAVYLCASGKDTDTQYFGPGTRLTVL.

The chain uses TRBV5-4 and TRBJ2-1, with TRBD1 as a possible D gene (5 bases). The CDR3 sequence is 16 residues long. The V end was cut by 5 bases, the J end by 8 bases, with 23 bases between. From germline, CDR1 is SGHNT and CDR2 YYREEE (reference sequence). The CDR3 spells CASRELDRVAVDEQFF. In DNA, the CDR3 is TGTGCCAGCAGGGAGCTCGACAGAGTGGCAGTCGATGAGCAGTTCTTC.

This clonotype has just a few counts. The rearrangement joins TRBV28 to TRBJ2-7; the match to TRBD1 covers 9 bases. CDR1 and CDR2 from the germline V gene are MDHEN and SYDVKM. This CDR3 comprises 16 residues. After removal of 7 bases from V and 4 bases from J, the junction contained 14 bases not matched to a gene. DNA for the CDR3: TGTGCCAGCACCAAGGGGACAGGGTCGGGGATTTACGAGCAGTACGTC. Translating gives CASTKGTGSGIYEQYV.

This clonotype came up a few times. This chain connects TRBV5-1 to TRBJ2-7; D call uncertain. The CDR3 loop spans 13 amino acids. Germline CDR1 reads SGHRS; CDR2 reads YFSETQ. V lost 2 bases to trimming and J lost 2 bases, with 8 bases between them. CDR3: CASSLLQTYEQYF. As DNA, the CDR3 is TGCGCCAGCAGCTTACTACAGACCTACGAGCAGTACTTC. Complete variable domain (other parts from reference TRBV5-1 and TRBJ2-7): KAGVTQTPRYLIKTRGQQVTLSCSPISGHRSVSWYQQTPGQGLQFLFEYFSETQRNKGNFPGRFSGRQFSNSRSEMNVSTLELGDSALYLCASSLLQTYEQYFGPGTRLTVT.

The sample holds a few counts of this clonotype. The chain has TRBV12-3 or TRBV12-4 and TRBJ1-1, with D hard to call. The length of the CDR3 is 14 residues. V lost 5 bases to trimming and J lost 1 base, with 11 bases between them. The CDR3 DNA reads TGTGCCAGCAGTCCCTGGCCCGGGAACACTGAAGCTTTCTTT. This gives the protein CASSPWPGNTEAFF.